This TCR beta chain was sequenced for a study of T cell responses to AZD1222 COVID-19 vaccine. Study-wide points: Unmutated variant regions are reportedly targeted by nearly half of spike-specific TCRs. Scientists sampled the repertoires only once the peak T cell response had passed.

CDR3 length: 15 residues. The germline V gene encodes CDR1 MNHEY and CDR2 SVGAGI. Trimming shortened V by 6 bases and J by 3 bases, and 16 bases separated the two germline ends. TCRdb keeps only in-frame clones here, not all; method: immunoSEQ multiplex PCR. The data contain about 100,000 clones, approximately 91% of them seen just once; the ten biggest clones take up around 20%. About this clone: Its antigen is currently unknown.

The TCR originated in an adult in good health. V usage is TRBV6-5 and J usage is TRBJ2-3; D remains ambiguous. The material was peripheral blood, obtained on day 0 of AZD1222 vaccination. CDR3 in DNA: TGTGCCAGCAGCCTCTACCCGGCCCGAACAGATACGCAGTATTTT. Its protein product is CASSLYPARTDTQYF.